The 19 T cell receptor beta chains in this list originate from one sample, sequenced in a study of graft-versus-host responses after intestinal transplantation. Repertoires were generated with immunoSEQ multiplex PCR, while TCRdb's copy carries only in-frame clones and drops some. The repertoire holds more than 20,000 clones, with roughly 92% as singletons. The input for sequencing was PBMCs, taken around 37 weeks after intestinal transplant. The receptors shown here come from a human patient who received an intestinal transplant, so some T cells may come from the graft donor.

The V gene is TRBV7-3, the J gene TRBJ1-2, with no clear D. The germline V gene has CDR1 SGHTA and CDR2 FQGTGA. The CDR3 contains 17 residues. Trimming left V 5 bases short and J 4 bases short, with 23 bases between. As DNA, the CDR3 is TGTGCCAGCAGCCCACGCCAGAGTCTATTAAAACTCTATGGCTACACCTTC. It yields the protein CASSPRQSLLKLYGYTF.

CDR3 protein: CASSIRGRSYGYTF. The CDR3 DNA reads TGTGCCAGTAGTATACGTGGCAGGTCCTATGGCTACACCTTC. V gene TRBV19 combines with J gene TRBJ1-2; no clear D gene. With 2 bases removed from V and 4 bases from J, the gap between germline ends came to 11 bases. There are 14 residues in the CDR3. Germline V CDR1 and CDR2: LNHDA, SQIVND (reference sequence).

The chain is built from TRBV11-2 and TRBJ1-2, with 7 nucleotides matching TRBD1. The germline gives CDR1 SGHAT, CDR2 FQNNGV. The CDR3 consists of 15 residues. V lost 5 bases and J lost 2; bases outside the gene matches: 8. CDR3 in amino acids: CASSAHRGLNYGYTF. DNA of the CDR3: TGTGCCAGCAGCGCCCACAGGGGCCTCAACTATGGCTACACCTTC.

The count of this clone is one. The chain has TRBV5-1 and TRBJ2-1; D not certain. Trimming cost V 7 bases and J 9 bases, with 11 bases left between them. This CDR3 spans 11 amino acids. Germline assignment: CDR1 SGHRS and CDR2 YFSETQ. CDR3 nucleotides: TGCGCCAGCGTCTGGGGTGGTGAGCAGTTCTTC. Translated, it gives CASVWGGEQFF.

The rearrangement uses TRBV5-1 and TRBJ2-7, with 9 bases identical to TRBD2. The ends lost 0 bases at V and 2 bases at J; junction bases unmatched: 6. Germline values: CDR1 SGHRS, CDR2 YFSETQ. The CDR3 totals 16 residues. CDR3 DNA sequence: TGCGCCAGCAGCTTGGAACTAGCGGGTTTTACCTACGAGCAGTACTTC. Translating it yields CASSLELAGFTYEQYF.

CDR3 in DNA: TGTGCCAGCAGTGACTTCCGCACCGGGGAGCTGTTTTTT. Translated, it gives CASSDFRTGELFF. The chain has TRBV27 and TRBJ2-2; D uncertain. Deletions cut 5 bases from V and 4 bases from J, with 8 bases between. The CDR3 has 13 residues. Germline loops: CDR1 MNHEY, CDR2 SMNVEV (reference sequence).

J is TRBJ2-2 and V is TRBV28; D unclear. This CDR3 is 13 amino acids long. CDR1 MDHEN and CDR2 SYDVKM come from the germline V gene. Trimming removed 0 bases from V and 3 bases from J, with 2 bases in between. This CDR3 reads CASSLWDTGELFF. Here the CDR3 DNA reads TGTGCCAGCAGTTTATGGGACACCGGGGAGCTGTTTTTT.

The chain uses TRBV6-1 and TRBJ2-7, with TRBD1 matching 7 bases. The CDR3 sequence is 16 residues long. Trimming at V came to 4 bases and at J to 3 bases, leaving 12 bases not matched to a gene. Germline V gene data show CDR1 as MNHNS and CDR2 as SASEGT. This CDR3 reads CASSAELTGLFYEQYF. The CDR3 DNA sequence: TGTGCCAGCAGTGCCGAATTGACAGGGCTCTTCTACGAGCAGTACTTC.

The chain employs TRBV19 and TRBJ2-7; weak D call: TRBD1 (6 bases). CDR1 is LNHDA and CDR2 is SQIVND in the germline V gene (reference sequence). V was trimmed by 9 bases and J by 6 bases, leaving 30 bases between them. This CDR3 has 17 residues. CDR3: CASNPGQRVGRPTEQYF. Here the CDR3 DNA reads TGTGCCAGCAACCCGGGACAAAGAGTGGGCCGACCGACCGAGCAGTACTTC.

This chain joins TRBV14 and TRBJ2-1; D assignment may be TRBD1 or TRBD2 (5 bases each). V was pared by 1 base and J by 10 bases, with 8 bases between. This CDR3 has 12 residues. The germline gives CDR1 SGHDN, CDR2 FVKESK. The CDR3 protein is CASSQAGGEQFF. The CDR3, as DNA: TGTGCCAGCAGCCAAGCTGGGGGAGAGCAGTTCTTC.

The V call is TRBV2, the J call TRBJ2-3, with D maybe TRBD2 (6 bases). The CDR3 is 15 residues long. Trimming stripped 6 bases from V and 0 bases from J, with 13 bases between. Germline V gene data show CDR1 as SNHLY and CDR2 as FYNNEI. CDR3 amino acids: CASRIAGSSTDTQYF. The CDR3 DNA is TGTGCCAGCAGAATTGCCGGGAGTAGCACAGATACGCAGTATTTT.

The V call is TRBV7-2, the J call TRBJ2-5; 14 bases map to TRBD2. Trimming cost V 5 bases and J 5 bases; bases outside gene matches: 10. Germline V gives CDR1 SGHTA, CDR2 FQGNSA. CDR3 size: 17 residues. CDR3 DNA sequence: TGTGCCAGCAGCACAATGGGACTAGCGGGAGATTGGGAGACCCAGTACTTC. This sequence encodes CASSTMGLAGDWETQYF.

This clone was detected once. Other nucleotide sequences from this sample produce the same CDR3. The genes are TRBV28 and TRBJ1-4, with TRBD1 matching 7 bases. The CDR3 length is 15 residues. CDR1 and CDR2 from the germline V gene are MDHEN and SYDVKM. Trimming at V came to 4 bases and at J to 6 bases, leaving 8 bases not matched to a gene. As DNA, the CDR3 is TGTGCCAGCAGTTCCCTCGGGCAGGGGGATGAAAAACTGTTTTTT. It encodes CASSSLGQGDEKLFF.

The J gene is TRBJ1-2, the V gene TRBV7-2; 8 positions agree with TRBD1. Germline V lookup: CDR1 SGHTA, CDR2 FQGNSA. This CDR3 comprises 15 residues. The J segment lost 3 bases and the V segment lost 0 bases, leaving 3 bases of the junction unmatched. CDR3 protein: CASSLATGGDYGYTF. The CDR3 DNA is TGTGCCAGCAGCTTAGCTACAGGGGGGGACTATGGCTACACCTTC.

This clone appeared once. CDR3 sequence (DNA): TGCGCCAGCAGCCAAGTTCTCAGGGCCTCTCAAGAGACCCAGTACTTC. Amino acids: CASSQVLRASQETQYF. V usage is TRBV4-1 and J usage is TRBJ2-5; TRBD1 might be the D (5 bases). CDR1 and CDR2 (germline): MGHRA, YSYEKL. V was pared by 1 base and J by 2 bases, with 14 bases between. This CDR3 contains 16 residues.

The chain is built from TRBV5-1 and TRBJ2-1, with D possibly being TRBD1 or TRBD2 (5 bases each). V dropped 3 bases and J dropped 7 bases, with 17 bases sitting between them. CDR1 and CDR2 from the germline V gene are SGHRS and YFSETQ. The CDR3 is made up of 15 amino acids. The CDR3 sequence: CASSWGLASSNEQFF. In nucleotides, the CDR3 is TGCGCCAGCAGCTGGGGCCTAGCATCTAGTAATGAGCAGTTCTTC.

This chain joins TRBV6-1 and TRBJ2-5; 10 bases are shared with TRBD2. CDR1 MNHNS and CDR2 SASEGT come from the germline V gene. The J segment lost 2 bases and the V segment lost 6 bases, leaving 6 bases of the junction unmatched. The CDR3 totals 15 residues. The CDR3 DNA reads TGTGCCAGCAGAAAAGGACTAGCGGTACAAGAGACCCAGTACTTC. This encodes CASRKGLAVQETQYF.

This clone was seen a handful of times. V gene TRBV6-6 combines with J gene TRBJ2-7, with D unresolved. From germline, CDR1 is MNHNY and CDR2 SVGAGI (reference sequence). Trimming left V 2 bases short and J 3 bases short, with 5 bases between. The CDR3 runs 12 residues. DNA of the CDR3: TGTGCCAGCAGTTACCGCGACTACGAGCAGTACTTC. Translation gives CASSYRDYEQYF.

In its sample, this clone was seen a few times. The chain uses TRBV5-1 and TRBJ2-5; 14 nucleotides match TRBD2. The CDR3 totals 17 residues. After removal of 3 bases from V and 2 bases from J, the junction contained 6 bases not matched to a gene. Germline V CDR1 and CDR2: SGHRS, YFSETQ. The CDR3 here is CASSSGLAGVYQETQYF. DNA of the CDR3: TGCGCCAGCAGCTCGGGACTAGCGGGAGTTTATCAAGAGACCCAGTACTTC.